Presented here are 21 T cell receptor beta chains from one specimen sequenced in a study of blood T cell repertoires in COVID-19 (dated by TCRdb to about 2020). Libraries were prepared through the immunoSEQ multiplex PCR assay. This is the immuneACCESS table as TCRdb keeps it, with only in-frame sequences that have V and J called. A part of the clones is gone; compared with another copy, unresolved V genes explain less than half, and the rest is unexplained. The table for this sample lists about 480,000 clones; 75% to 90% of them were counted only once. The ten largest account for more than 7.5% of the sample. Sequenced material: PBMCs or T cells enriched from blood (not recorded which). The receptors originated from a woman in her fifties or sixties who had recovered from COVID-19.

The chain joins TRBV4-2 to TRBJ1-3, with 7 bases lining up with TRBD1. V dropped 1 base and J dropped 2; count of bases not matched to a gene: 5. CDR3 length: 16 amino acids. Germline V gene sequence: CDR1 LGHNA, CDR2 YNFKEQ. CDR3 residues: CASSQAEGATGNTIYF. Here the CDR3 DNA reads TGTGCCAGCAGCCAAGCGGAGGGGGCAACTGGAAACACCATATATTTT.

This clone was detected once. The chain uses TRBV2 and TRBJ1-3, with 10 bases that match TRBD1. The germline gives CDR1 SNHLY, CDR2 FYNNEI. This CDR3 comprises 14 residues. Trimming took 9 bases from V and 4 from J; bases not matched to a gene: 6. The DNA for the CDR3 is TGTGCCAGTCGACAGGGGGCAGTCGGAAACACCATATATTTT. This encodes CASRQGAVGNTIYF.

The chain joins TRBV7-8 to TRBJ1-4; D may be TRBD1 (6 bases). CDR1 is SGHVS, CDR2 FQNEAQ, per germline. CDR3 length: 16 residues. V was cut by 4 bases and J by 7 bases, with 19 bases left in between. CDR3 in amino acids: CASSSPSTGGREKLFF. Here the CDR3 DNA reads TGTGCCAGCAGCTCCCCTTCGACGGGGGGCCGTGAAAAACTGTTTTTT.

V gene TRBV13 combines with J gene TRBJ1-1; D remains ambiguous. The V gene's germline CDR1 is PRHDT and CDR2 FYEKMQ (reference sequence). This CDR3 region has 15 residues. V was shortened by 2 bases and J by 3 bases, with 13 bases between the two germline ends. CDR3 sequence reads: CASSLTPAGYTEAFF. The CDR3 DNA sequence: TGTGCCAGCAGCTTAACTCCGGCGGGTTACACTGAAGCTTTCTTT.

The chain links TRBV27 to TRBJ1-6; perhaps TRBD1 as D (5 bases). Germline V CDR1 and CDR2: MNHEY, SMNVEV (reference sequence). The CDR3 contains 14 residues. The CDR3 loop reads CAVRGSSYNSPLHF. DNA for the CDR3: TGTGCGGTCCGGGGGAGCTCCTATAATTCACCCCTCCACTTT.

This chain uses TRBV7-2 with TRBJ2-6; a possible D gene is TRBD1 (6 bases). CDR3 length: 16 amino acids. Germline-derived CDR1 and CDR2 are SGHTA and FQGNSA. V was pared by 3 bases and J by 0 bases, with 9 bases between. The CDR3 DNA reads as TGTGCCAGCAGCTTGGGACAAACCTCTGGGGCCAACGTCCTGACTTTC. Its protein product is CASSLGQTSGANVLTF.

The chain joins TRBV7-2 to TRBJ2-2; weak D call: TRBD2 (6 bases). The CDR3 runs 14 residues. Trimming took 5 bases from V and 2 from J, leaving 9 bases between them. Germline CDR1 and CDR2: SGHTA and FQGNSA. CDR3 nucleotide sequence: TGTGCCAGCAGCCCAGGACTAAACACCGGGGAGCTGTTTTTT. The encoded protein is CASSPGLNTGELFF.

The V gene is TRBV9, the J gene TRBJ2-1, with 12 bases lining up with TRBD1. Per germline, CDR1 SGDLS and CDR2 YYNGEE. This CDR3 has 17 amino acids. V was pared by 0 bases and J by 9 bases, with 10 bases of the junction left unmatched. As DNA, the CDR3 is TGTGCCAGCAGCGTAGCTCCAACCGGGACAGGGGGCAGTGAGCAGTTCTTC. Protein sequence: CASSVAPTGTGGSEQFF.

The rearrangement links TRBV19 to TRBJ2-1; D may be TRBD2 (6 bases). Trimming removed 3 bases at V and 8 bases at J, with 17 bases between. Germline lookup yields CDR1 LNHDA and CDR2 SQIVND (reference sequence). The CDR3 totals 15 residues. As DNA, the CDR3 is TGTGCCAGTAGTATTGGAGGAACAGGCGGGGATGAGCAGTTCTTC. Its translation: CASSIGGTGGDEQFF.

The chain employs TRBV29-1 and TRBJ1-1; TRBD1 aligns across 8 bases. CDR3 length equals 14 residues. The V gene end was trimmed by 2 bases and the J gene end by 1 base; junction bases not matched to a gene: 3. Germline V gene data show CDR1 as SQVTM and CDR2 as ANQGSEA. The DNA for the CDR3 is TGCAGCGTTGAACTCGGGACAGGGAACACTGAAGCTTTCTTT. It encodes CSVELGTGNTEAFF.

The rearrangement joins TRBV3-1 (or the pseudogene TRBV3-2) to TRBJ2-1; D gene uncertain. Per the germline V gene, CDR1 is LGHDT and CDR2 is YNNKEL (reference sequence). The CDR3 runs 15 residues. The V end was cut by 4 bases, the J end by 0 bases, with 10 bases between. The CDR3 DNA sequence: TGTGCCAGCAGCCCAACATCTGGCTCCTACAATGAGCAGTTCTTC. Its protein product is CASSPTSGSYNEQFF.

This clone was recorded only once. This sequence joins TRBV6-1 and TRBJ2-4, with D unresolved. Per the germline V gene, CDR1 is MNHNS and CDR2 is SASEGT. The CDR3 totals 14 residues. V was pared by 2 bases and J by 0 bases, with 5 bases between. Here the CDR3 reads CASSETVAKNIQYF. CDR3 DNA sequence: TGTGCCAGCAGTGAAACAGTAGCCAAAAACATTCAGTACTTC.

The rearrangement joins TRBV5-6 to TRBJ2-2; possible D gene TRBD1, 6 bases. The CDR3 is 15 amino acids. Germline values: CDR1 SGHDT, CDR2 YYEEEE. V was pared by 2 bases and J by 4 bases, with 12 bases between. CDR3 coding DNA: TGTGCCAGCAGCTTTCGACAGGCGGGCACCGGGGAGCTGTTTTTT. Translated, it gives CASSFRQAGTGELFF.

V usage is TRBV19 and J usage is TRBJ1-2; D is undetermined. This CDR3 region has 13 residues. Trimming took off 3 bases at V and 3 bases at J, with 8 bases between the two ends. Germline V CDR1 and CDR2: LNHDA, SQIVND (reference sequence). DNA for the CDR3: TGTGCCAGTAGTATCGACCGGGACTATGGCTACACCTTC. This gives the protein CASSIDRDYGYTF.

The chain employs TRBV9 and TRBJ1-5, with D perhaps matching TRBD1 (5 bases). There are 12 residues in the CDR3. V lost 4 bases and J 7 bases, leaving 9 bases between the germline ends. Germline assignment: CDR1 SGDLS and CDR2 YYNGEE. In DNA form, the CDR3 reads TGTGCCAGCAGCAGGGGTCAACAGCCCCAGCATTTT. Protein sequence: CASSRGQQPQHF.

The genes are TRBV5-1 and TRBJ2-1; D gene ambiguous. V lost 4 bases and J 7 bases, leaving 18 bases between the germline ends. The germline V gene has CDR1 SGHRS and CDR2 YFSETQ. The CDR3 extends over 15 amino acids. This CDR3 is CASSPDPPPGNEQFF. The CDR3 DNA reads as TGCGCCAGCAGCCCCGACCCCCCGCCCGGGAATGAGCAGTTCTTC.

As regards this clone: The sample holds other DNA sequences that translate to the same CDR3. V gene TRBV5-1 combines with J gene TRBJ1-2; D might be TRBD1 (6 bases). CDR1 is SGHRS and CDR2 is YFSETQ in the germline V gene. The CDR3 has 13 residues. The V and J ends lost 0 bases and 4 bases respectively, with 7 bases between them. The CDR3, as DNA: TGCGCCAGCAGCTTGGGACAGGTCTATGGCTACACCTTC. It translates to CASSLGQVYGYTF.

The chain carries TRBV14 and TRBJ2-3; D ambiguous. Germline V CDR1 and CDR2: SGHDN, FVKESK. Trimming stripped 4 bases from V and 6 bases from J, with 11 bases between. This CDR3 is built from 13 residues. The CDR3 reads CASSPTPRDTQYF. CDR3 in DNA: TGTGCCAGCAGCCCCACCCCGAGGGATACGCAGTATTTT.

The V call is TRBV29-1, the J call TRBJ2-7; no reliable D call. There are 11 residues in the CDR3. Trimming removed 5 bases from V and 5 bases from J, with 10 bases in between. The germline V gene encodes CDR1 SQVTM and CDR2 ANQGSEA. The chain's CDR3 is CSVQSYDEQYF. The CDR3 DNA sequence: TGCAGCGTTCAGTCGTATGACGAGCAGTACTTC.

The V gene is TRBV24-1, the J gene TRBJ2-5; a weak D match, TRBD2 (6 bases). V dropped 4 bases and J dropped 3 bases, with 14 bases sitting between them. CDR3 length: 15 residues. CDR1 is KGHDR and CDR2 is SFDVKD in the germline V gene. As DNA, the CDR3 is TGTGCCACCAGTGACTCGGGAGCAGGGAAAGAGACCCAGTACTTC. It yields the protein CATSDSGAGKETQYF.

The J gene is TRBJ1-5, the V gene TRBV30; 9 nucleotides align to TRBD1. After removal of 1 base from V and 3 bases from J, the junction contained 4 bases not matched to a gene. The CDR3 contains 15 residues. The germline CDR1 and CDR2 sequences are GTSNPN and SVGIG (reference sequence). CDR3 protein: CAWSEGQGHNQPQHF. The CDR3 nucleotides read TGTGCCTGGAGTGAGGGACAGGGACACAATCAGCCCCAGCATTTT.